This TCR beta chain comes out of a study of T-cell reconstitution after alpha-beta-depleted transplantation in children. As it was prepared, the TCRbeta library received unique molecular identifiers. TCRdb re-derived calls from the PCR reads in MiXCR, one entry per CDR3 protein. The table lists hundreds of thousands of distinct CDR3 sequences, over 15% of them singletons. The V and J ends lost 0 bases and 6 bases respectively, with 3 bases between them. Germline assignment: CDR1 MGHDK and CDR2 SYGVNS. This CDR3 comprises 12 residues. The receptor comes from a human donor who donated a stem cell graft to a child with acute myeloid leukemia. The chain recombines TRBV25-1 with TRBJ2-1; no reliable D call. The input for sequencing was PBMCs from the stem cell graft donor, taken from the stem cell graft. CDR3 in DNA: TGTGCCAGCAGTGAATACGGCAATGAGCAGTTCTTC. Residues: CASSEYGNEQFF.